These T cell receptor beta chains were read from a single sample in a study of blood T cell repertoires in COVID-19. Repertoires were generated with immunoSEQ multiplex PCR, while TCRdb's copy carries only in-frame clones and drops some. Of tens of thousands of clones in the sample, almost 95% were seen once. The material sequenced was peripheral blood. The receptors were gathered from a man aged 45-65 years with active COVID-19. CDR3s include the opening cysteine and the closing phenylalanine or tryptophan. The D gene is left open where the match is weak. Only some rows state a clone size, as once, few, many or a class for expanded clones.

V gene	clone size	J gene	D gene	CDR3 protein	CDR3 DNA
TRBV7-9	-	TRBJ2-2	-	CASSFGTTTGELFF	TGTGCCAGCAGCTTTGGAACTACTACCGGGGAGCTGTTTTTT
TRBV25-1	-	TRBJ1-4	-	CASTPDRWNEKLFF	TGTGCCAGCACCCCCGACAGGTGGAATGAAAAACTGTTTTTT
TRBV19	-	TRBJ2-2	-	CASSGTTNTGELFF	TGTGCCAGTAGCGGGACAACAAACACCGGGGAGCTGTTTTTT
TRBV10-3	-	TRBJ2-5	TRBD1	CAISPGTGGSGVQETQYF	TGTGCCATCAGCCCCGGGACAGGGGGATCTGGAGTACAAGAGACCCAGTACTTC
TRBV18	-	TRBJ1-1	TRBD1	CASSPIKGQGRTNTEAFF	TGTGCCAGCTCACCAATAAAAGGACAGGGGAGGACGAACACTGAAGCTTTCTTT
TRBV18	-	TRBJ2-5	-	CASSPQRVETQYF	TGTGCCAGCTCACCACAAAGAGTGGAGACCCAGTACTTC
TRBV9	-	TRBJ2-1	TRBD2	CASSVTSGRAEGNEQFF	TGTGCCAGCAGCGTAACTAGCGGGAGGGCCGAGGGCAATGAGCAGTTCTTC
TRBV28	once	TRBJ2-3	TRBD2	CAGRGGADVDTQYF	TGTGCCGGGCGGGGGGGCGCGGATGTTGATACGCAGTATTTT
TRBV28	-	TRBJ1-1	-	CASSLETGEAFF	TGTGCCAGCAGCCTAGAAACAGGGGAAGCTTTCTTT
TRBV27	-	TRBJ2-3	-	CASSLVTGIGSDTQYF	TGTGCCAGCAGTTTAGTTACGGGAATTGGGTCAGATACGCAGTATTTT
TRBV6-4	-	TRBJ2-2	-	CASSEARGGELFF	TGTGCCAGCAGTGAAGCCCGGGGCGGGGAGCTGTTTTTT
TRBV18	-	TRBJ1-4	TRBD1	CASSPPGQRGEKLFF	TGTGCCAGCTCACCACCGGGACAGAGAGGGGAAAAACTGTTTTTT
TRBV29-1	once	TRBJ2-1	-	CSVRSQGRQYNEQFF	TGCAGCGTGCGATCACAGGGTCGACAATACAATGAGCAGTTCTTC
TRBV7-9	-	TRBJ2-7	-	CASSLGLADYEQYF	TGTGCCAGCAGCTTAGGTCTAGCAGATTACGAGCAGTACTTC
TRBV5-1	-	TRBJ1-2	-	CASSAQGRDYGYTF	TGCGCCAGCAGCGCTCAGGGTAGGGACTATGGCTACACCTTC
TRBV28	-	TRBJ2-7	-	CASSLREYEQYF	TGTGCCAGCAGTCTCCGAGAATACGAGCAGTACTTC
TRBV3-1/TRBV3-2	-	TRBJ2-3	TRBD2	CASSQDVVAGMNTDTQYF	TGTGCCAGCAGCCAAGATGTGGTAGCGGGAATGAACACAGATACGCAGTATTTT
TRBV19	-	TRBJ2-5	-	CASSSGRQETQYF	TGTGCCAGTAGTTCAGGCAGACAAGAGACCCAGTACTTC
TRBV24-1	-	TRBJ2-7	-	CATSDPSTGFLNEQYF	TGTGCCACCAGTGATCCCTCTACAGGGTTCCTAAACGAGCAGTACTTC
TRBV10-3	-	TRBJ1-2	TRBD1	CAIRGTGGTNYGYTF	TGTGCCATCAGGGGGACAGGGGGGACTAACTATGGCTACACCTTC
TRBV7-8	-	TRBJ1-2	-	CASSLVAGETNYGYTF	TGTGCCAGCAGCTTAGTGGCAGGGGAGACTAACTATGGCTACACCTTC
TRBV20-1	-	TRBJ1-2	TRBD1	CSASSTGTGGRDYGYTF	TGCAGTGCTAGTTCGACCGGGACAGGGGGCCGAGACTATGGCTACACCTTC
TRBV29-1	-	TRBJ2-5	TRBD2	CSVDGRAGETQYF	TGCAGCGTTGACGGGAGGGCCGGTGAGACCCAGTACTTC
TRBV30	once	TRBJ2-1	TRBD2	CGMGSGTPYNEQFF	TGTGGGATGGGAAGCGGGACTCCCTACAATGAGCAGTTCTTC
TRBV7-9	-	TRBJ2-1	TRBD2	CASSLFSGSHKFF	TGTGCCAGCAGCTTGTTTAGCGGGAGCCATAAGTTCTTC
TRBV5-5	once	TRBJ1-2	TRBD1	CASSPFGTGKNGYTF	TGTGCCAGCAGCCCATTCGGGACAGGGAAGAACGGCTACACCTTC
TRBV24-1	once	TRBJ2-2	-	CATSDSGGAFGGELFF	TGTGCCACCAGTGATTCGGGGGGCGCATTTGGCGGGGAGCTGTTTTTT
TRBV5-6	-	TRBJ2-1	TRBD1	CASSVQTGTNSYNEQFF	TGTGCCAGCAGCGTCCAGACAGGGACCAACTCTTACAATGAGCAGTTCTTC
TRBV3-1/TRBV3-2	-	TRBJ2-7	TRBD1	CASSPRTSGQGGFSSYEQYF	TGTGCCAGCAGCCCTCGGACCTCAGGACAGGGCGGTTTTAGCTCCTACGAGCAGTACTTC
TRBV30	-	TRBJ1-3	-	CAWSKAGADSGNTIYF	TGTGCCTGGAGTAAGGCAGGGGCCGACTCTGGAAACACCATATATTTT
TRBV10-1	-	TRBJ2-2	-	CASSLGGTGELFF	TGCGCCAGCAGTTTAGGGGGCACCGGGGAGCTGTTTTTT
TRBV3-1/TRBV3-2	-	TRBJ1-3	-	CASSQRTSSIVGGNTIYF	TGTGCCAGCAGCCAAAGGACAAGCTCTATTGTGGGCGGAAACACCATATATTTT
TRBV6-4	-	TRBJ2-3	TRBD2	CASSDRLRREGGTQYF	TGTGCCAGCAGTGACCGACTGAGACGGGAGGGGGGGACGCAGTATTTT
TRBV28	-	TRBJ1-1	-	CASMGLHSNTEAFF	TGTGCCAGCATGGGGCTTCATTCTAACACTGAAGCTTTCTTT
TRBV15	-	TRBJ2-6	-	CATSKDFSGANVLTF	TGTGCCACCAGCAAAGACTTCTCTGGGGCCAACGTCCTGACTTTC
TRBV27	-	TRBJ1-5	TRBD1	CASRGTGARGQPQHF	TGTGCCAGCAGAGGGACAGGGGCGAGGGGTCAGCCCCAGCATTTT
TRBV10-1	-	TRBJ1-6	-	CATHRNSPLHF	TGCGCCACCCACAGGAATTCACCCCTCCACTTT
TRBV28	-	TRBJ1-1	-	CASSYNTRIF	TGTGCCAGCAGTTATAACACCCGAATCTTT
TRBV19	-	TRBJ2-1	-	CASSRRDPSSYNEQFF	TGTGCCAGTAGTAGGCGGGATCCGTCCTCCTACAATGAGCAGTTCTTC
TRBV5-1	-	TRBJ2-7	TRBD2	CASSLGTSGYEQYF	TGCGCCAGCAGCTTGGGGACTAGCGGGTACGAGCAGTACTTC
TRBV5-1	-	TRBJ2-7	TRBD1	CASSDRTGQDEQYF	TGCGCCAGCAGCGACCGGACAGGGCAGGACGAGCAGTACTTC